The rows below give T cell receptor beta chains drawn from one sample of a study of OX40 agonist ivuxolimab in advanced cancers. Profiling relied on immunoSEQ multiplex PCR, and the TCRdb table lists in-frame clones only, not all of them. The sample yields 55,000 to 65,000 clones, 85% seen once. The sample in question was CD4+ or CD8+ T cells sorted from blood, obtained in a trial of the OX40 agonist ivuxolimab. These receptors were collected from an adult with an advanced solid tumor such as melanoma, head and neck, liver or kidney cancer. Each CDR3 is given with its conserved first and last residue. The D gene is left open where the match is weak. Size tells how often a clone was seen (once, few, many) or the class of an expanded clone, and some rows leave it out.

>once|TRBJ1-1|TRBV6-1|.
TGTGCCAGCAGTGAGCAGGGGCGAACTGAAGCTTTCTTT
CASSEQGRTEAFF
>.|TRBJ2-4|TRBV14|TRBD1
TGTGCCAGCAGCCAAAGGGCAACAGGGGAAAGAAACATTCAGTACTTC
CASSQRATGERNIQYF
>few|TRBJ1-3|TRBV2|.
TGTGCCAGCACCCGGACAGCATTCTCTGGAAACACCATATATTTT
CASTRTAFSGNTIYF
>few|TRBJ2-1|TRBV11-2|TRBD2
TGTGCCAGCAGGACCAGCAGGCTAGCGGTTTACAATGAGCAGTTCTTC
CASRTSRLAVYNEQFF
>.|TRBJ2-7|TRBV6-1|.
TGTGCCAGCAGTGAAAGGGGGATGACAATCTACGAGCAGTACTTC
CASSERGMTIYEQYF
>.|TRBJ2-7|TRBV7-9|TRBD1
TGTGCCAGCAGCAGGACAGGGAGCTCCTACGAGCAGTACTTC
CASSRTGSSYEQYF
>once|TRBJ1-1|TRBV11-2|.
TGTGCCAGCAGCGTCAGGGATGAGAACACTGAAGCTTTCTTT
CASSVRDENTEAFF
>.|TRBJ2-5|TRBV7-8|TRBD1
TGTGCCAGCAGCTCTTCCGGGACAGGGGGCACTGGGTACCAAGAGACCCAGTACTTC
CASSSSGTGGTGYQETQYF
>once|TRBJ2-2|TRBV5-6|.
TGTGCCAGCAGCTTGATCCCGCAGAACATCCACACCGGGGAGCTGTTTTTT
CASSLIPQNIHTGELFF
>.|TRBJ1-1|TRBV6-1|.
TGTGCCAGCAGTGAAACCGGGTTGGCTTTCTTT
CASSETGLAFF
>.|TRBJ2-3|TRBV5-1|.
TGCGCCAGCAGCTTGGACAGGGCAGATACGCAGTATTTT
CASSLDRADTQYF
>few|TRBJ2-7|TRBV11-3|.
TGTGCCAGCAGCTTAAGTCGACGGCACTCCTACGAGCAGTACTTC
CASSLSRRHSYEQYF
>once|TRBJ2-2|TRBV2|.
TGTGCCAGCAGCTATCTAGAGGCCGGGGAGCTGTTTTTT
CASSYLEAGELFF
>.|TRBJ2-7|TRBV28|.
TGTGCCAGCAGGGACGGAGGCACCTACGAGCAGTACTTC
CASRDGGTYEQYF
>.|TRBJ1-4|TRBV12-5|.
TGTGCTAGTGGTTGCCGGACCCCGTCGGAAAAACTGTTTTTT
CASGCRTPSEKLFF
>.|TRBJ1-1|TRBV6-6|TRBD1
TGTGCCAGCAGTTTTCTTGACAGGGGACCCAACACTGAAGCTTTCTTT
CASSFLDRGPNTEAFF
>few|TRBJ1-4|TRBV2|.
TGTGCCAGCGGACTAGATGCAACTAATGAAAAACTGTTTTTT
CASGLDATNEKLFF
>.|TRBJ1-5|TRBV27|.
TGTGCCAGCAGTTTTGACAGCAATCAGCCCCAGCATTTT
CASSFDSNQPQHF
>.|TRBJ1-5|TRBV7-3|.
TGTGCCAGCAGCTTAGAGGGGTTCCAGCCCCAGCATTTT
CASSLEGFQPQHF
>.|TRBJ1-2|TRBV2|.
TGTGCCAGCAGTGGATTGGGGGACTCTCCGGAAGGGTCCTATGGCTACACCTTC
CASSGLGDSPEGSYGYTF
>.|TRBJ2-1|TRBV5-1|TRBD2
TGCGCCAGCAGCTTGGCGGGACTAGCGAACAATGAGCAGTTCTTC
CASSLAGLANNEQFF
>.|TRBJ2-7|TRBV9|TRBD1
TGTGCCAGCAGCGCGGACAGGGGGGCCTACGAGCAGTACTTC
CASSADRGAYEQYF
>.|TRBJ1-2|TRBV5-1|.
TGCGCCAGCAGTTATGGTAGTGACTATGGCTACACCTTC
CASSYGSDYGYTF